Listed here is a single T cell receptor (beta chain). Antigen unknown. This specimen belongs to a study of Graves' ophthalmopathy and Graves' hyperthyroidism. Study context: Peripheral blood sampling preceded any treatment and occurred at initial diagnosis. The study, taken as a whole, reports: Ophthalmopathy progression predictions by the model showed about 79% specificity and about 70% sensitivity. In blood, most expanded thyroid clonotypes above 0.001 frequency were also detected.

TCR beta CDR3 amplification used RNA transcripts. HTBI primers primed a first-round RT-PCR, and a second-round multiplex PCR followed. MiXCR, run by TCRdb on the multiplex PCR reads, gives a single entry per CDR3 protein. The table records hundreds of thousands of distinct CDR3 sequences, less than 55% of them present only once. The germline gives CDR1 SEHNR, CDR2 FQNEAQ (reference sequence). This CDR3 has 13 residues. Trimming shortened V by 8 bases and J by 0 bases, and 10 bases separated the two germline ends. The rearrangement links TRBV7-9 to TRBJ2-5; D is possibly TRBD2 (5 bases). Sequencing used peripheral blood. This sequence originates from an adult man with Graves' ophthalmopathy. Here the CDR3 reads CASSPGYQETQYF. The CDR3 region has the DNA TGTGCCAGCTCACCGGGGTACCAAGAGACCCAGTACTTC.